This T cell receptor (beta chain) was sequenced during a study of regulatory T cells in long-lasting Graves disease. Study-level points and caveats: TCR diversity was lower in persistent Graves' patients than in newly diagnosed ones.

Regarding time point: newly diagnosed GD, antithyroid drugs for less than 3 months. PBMCs were the source of the RNA used for TCR sequencing. This CDR3 is 13 amino acids long. Looked up from germline, CDR1 is LNHDA and CDR2 is SQIVND (reference sequence). V gave up 3 bases and J gave up 6 bases, with 9 bases separating them. This clonotype occurred a few times. Its target is unknown. Relying on iRepertoire HTBI primers and Arm-PCR of CDR3 regions, the team built TCR beta libraries. TCRdb ran MiXCR on the multiplex PCR reads and lists one entry per CDR3 protein. The sample includes 350,000 to 550,000 distinct CDR3 sequences, roughly 15% seen only once; the top ten take around 23%. This sample was also put to use in a study of T cells in Graves' hyperthyroidism and ophthalmopathy. From that paper: Patients aged 18 to 65 had newly diagnosed hyperthyroidism that had lasted under 2 months. An initial round of RT-PCR targeting the TCR CDR3 relied on the HTBI primer set.

This chain joins TRBV19 and TRBJ2-4, with a tentative D call TRBD1 (5 bases). This material consisted of peripheral blood mononuclear cells (PBMCs), taken at new diagnosis, from a patient treated with antithyroid drugs. The TCR sequence derives from a woman in her late teens or twenties with Graves disease. The CDR3 loop is CASSILQGNIQYF. In DNA form, the CDR3 reads TGTGCCAGTAGTATCCTGCAGGGAAACATTCAGTACTTC.